This T cell receptor (beta chain) was identified in a study of T cells expressing NK-cell markers. The CDR3 is 16 residues long. TCRdb reanalyzed the 5' RACE reads, giving one entry per CDR3 protein sequence and no DNA. The specimen's table records 550,000 to 600,000 distinct CDR3 sequences. Material for sequencing was blood T cells: a sorted CD56 or NKG2C T cell subset, CD4+ or CD8+ T cells, or bulk PBMC T cells (not recorded which). This receptor was identified in a man between 18 and 29 years old in good health. The V call is TRBV12-3 or TRBV12-4, the J call TRBJ2-1; the D call from TCRdb, TRBD2, cannot be confirmed without DNA. This chain's CDR3 is CATSTQAGGLHNEQFF.